This T cell receptor beta chain was identified in a study of human T cells and chemical hapten exposure. Study-wide context: The study traced per-sample TCR yield variation mainly to small differences in pooled library volumes.

The time point is: patch test 3, about 24 weeks after DPC sensitization. Noted treatment: therapeutic diphenylcyclopropenone sensitization with weekly scalp DPC. TCRdb re-analysed the RACE reads in MiXCR, keeping a single row per CDR3 protein. The sample records about 90,000 distinct CDR3 sequences, under 13% being singletons. CDR1 MGHRA and CDR2 YSYEKL come from the germline V gene. The CDR3 runs 15 residues. The V end was cut by 0 bases, the J end by 3 bases, with 11 bases between. The source was whole blood, collected in connection with sensitization to the hapten diphenylcyclopropenone (DPC). The clonotype originates from a woman aged 25 to 39 with alopecia areata. Some clones in this sample may be carry-over from other donors' samples. The chain links TRBV4-1 to TRBJ1-2; D gene ambiguous. This chain's CDR3 is CASSQESERYYGYTF. The CDR3 nucleotides read TGCGCCAGCAGCCAAGAATCTGAGAGATACTATGGCTACACCTTC.